The rows below give T cell receptor beta chains drawn from one sample of a study of blood T cells in healthy people across ages. Via MiXCR, TCRdb re-called the 5' RACE reads, giving one row per CDR3 protein. The table has about 640,000 distinct CDR3 sequences, roughly 50% seen once. Sequenced sample: blood. The receptors stem from a man in his sixties in good health. CDR3s include the opening cysteine and the closing phenylalanine or tryptophan. Fields, in order: J gene, D gene, clone size, V gene, CDR3 protein, CDR3 DNA. A D gene is named only where the DNA matches it firmly. Size values are once, few and many counts, or a class for expanded clones, and some rows have none.

>TRBJ1-4|TRBD1|-|TRBV27
CASSLTGLREKLFF
TGTGCCAGCAGTTTGACAGGGTTAAGGGAAAAACTGTTTTTT
>TRBJ2-3|-|-|TRBV3-1
CASSQVHSSTDTQYF
TGTGCCAGCAGCCAAGTACACTCGAGCACAGATACGCAGTATTTT
>TRBJ2-5|-|-|TRBV11-2
CASSPGYRQETQYF
TGTGCCAGCAGTCCCGGTTACAGACAAGAGACCCAGTACTTC
>TRBJ2-6|TRBD1|-|TRBV9
CASSLRPGQGASSLSGANVLTF
TGTGCCAGCAGCCTAAGACCGGGACAGGGGGCTAGTTCCCTCTCTGGGGCCAACGTCCTGACTTTC
>TRBJ2-5|-|-|TRBV7-9
CASSLGVGPPQETQYF
TGTGCCAGCAGCTTAGGGGTTGGACCGCCACAAGAGACCCAGTACTTC
>TRBJ2-5|TRBD2|-|TRBV5-1
CASSPLAAGGQETQYF
TGCGCCAGCAGCCCACTTGCGGCGGGGGGCCAAGAGACCCAGTACTTC
>TRBJ2-6|-|few|TRBV4-1
CASSQGPDNGGANVLTF
TGCGCCAGCAGCCAAGGTCCGGATAACGGTGGGGCCAACGTCCTGACTTTC
>TRBJ1-6|TRBD1|-|TRBV9
CASTGQGANSPLHF
TGTGCCAGCACCGGACAGGGGGCGAATTCACCCCTCCACTTT
>TRBJ2-3|-|-|TRBV14
CASNGRLTDTQYF
TGTGCCAGTAATGGCAGACTAACAGATACGCAGTATTTT
>TRBJ2-6|-|few|TRBV9
CASSPGGGSGANVLTF
TGTGCCAGCAGCCCCGGGGGCGGCTCTGGGGCCAACGTCCTGACTTTC
>TRBJ2-1|-|-|TRBV4-1
CASSQEGVTFEPLGHEQFF
TGCGCCAGCAGCCAAGAGGGGGTGACTTTCGAACCCCTAGGGCATGAGCAGTTCTTC
>TRBJ2-7|-|once|TRBV6-5
CASSRRGLPIYYEQYF
TGTGCCAGCAGCCGAAGGGGCCTCCCCATATACTACGAGCAGTACTTC
>TRBJ1-2|TRBD1|once|TRBV6-5
CASSSHGQGMDTF
TGTGCCAGCAGTTCACACGGACAGGGAATGGACACCTTC
>TRBJ2-5|TRBD1|many|TRBV7-2
CASSSMTGGSQETQYF
TGTGCCAGCAGCTCGATGACAGGGGGGAGTCAAGAGACCCAGTACTTC
>TRBJ2-1|-|-|TRBV20-1
CGARDGLGTEQFF
TGCGGTGCTAGAGATGGGCTAGGGACTGAGCAGTTCTTC
>TRBJ2-3|-|-|TRBV6-1
CASSEVKGTDTQYF
TGTGCCAGCAGTGAAGTTAAAGGGACAGATACGCAGTATTTT
>TRBJ2-5|-|-|TRBV11-2
CASSLGGLDQETQYF
TGTGCCAGCAGCTTAGGGGGGCTCGACCAAGAGACCCAGTACTTC
>TRBJ2-7|-|-|TRBV15
CATSREWGTASYEQYF
TGTGCCACCAGCAGAGAATGGGGAACAGCCTCCTACGAGCAGTACTTC
>TRBJ1-4|-|-|TRBV18
CASSPGGTGEKLFF
TGTGCCAGCTCACCAGGCGGGACCGGCGAAAAACTGTTTTTT
>TRBJ1-2|-|once|TRBV20-1
CSARDRQDLGYTF
TGCAGTGCTAGAGATCGACAGGACCTAGGCTACACCTTC
>TRBJ1-1|TRBD1|-|TRBV20-1
CSARGGTGSLAKAFF
TGCAGTGCTAGAGGAGGGACAGGGAGTCTCGCTAAAGCTTTCTTT
>TRBJ2-5|-|-|TRBV3-1
CASSQEGRSWETQYF
TGTGCCAGCAGCCAAGAGGGACGTAGCTGGGAGACCCAGTACTTC
>TRBJ2-1|TRBD1|-|TRBV20-1
CSARDIGQGYNEQFF
TGCAGTGCTAGAGACATTGGACAGGGCTACAATGAGCAGTTCTTC
>TRBJ2-7|-|-|TRBV5-1
CASSLAGHPYEQYF
TGCGCCAGCAGCTTGGCGGGACACCCCTACGAGCAGTACTTC
>TRBJ2-7|-|once|TRBV3-1
CASRQSGHYEQYF
TGTGCCAGCAGACAATCGGGCCACTACGAGCAGTACTTC
>TRBJ2-1|TRBD2|-|TRBV6-2/TRBV6-3
CASSYLGLADSEQFF
TGTGCCAGCAGTTACTTAGGACTAGCGGATAGTGAGCAGTTCTTC
>TRBJ2-6|-|once|TRBV7-9
CASSSVGRLRAGANVLTF
TGTGCCAGCAGCTCAGTGGGACGGCTAAGAGCAGGGGCCAACGTCCTGACTTTC
>TRBJ2-3|TRBD2|-|TRBV10-3
CATRDPSGISDTQYF
TGTGCCACCCGCGACCCTAGCGGGATCTCTGATACGCAGTATTTT
>TRBJ1-1|-|-|TRBV20-1
CSARGSRNTEAFF
TGCAGTGCTAGAGGTTCGCGAAACACTGAAGCTTTCTTT
>TRBJ2-3|TRBD2|-|TRBV11-2
CASSLNRGTGGTGDTQYF
TGTGCCAGCAGCTTAAATCGGGGGACGGGGGGGACTGGAGATACGCAGTATTTT
>TRBJ1-2|-|few|TRBV6-1
CASSEAGGGAGYGYTF
TGTGCCAGCAGTGAAGCAGGGGGGGGGGCAGGCTATGGCTACACCTTC
>TRBJ1-2|-|-|TRBV20-1
CSALRQAFSYGYTF
TGCAGTGCCCTTAGACAGGCGTTCTCCTATGGCTACACCTTC
>TRBJ2-5|-|-|TRBV28
CASSSLGRARETQYF
TGTGCCAGCAGTAGCCTAGGCAGAGCTCGAGAGACCCAGTACTTC
>TRBJ1-4|TRBD1|-|TRBV20-1
CSANTGGEGALTNEKLFF
TGCAGTGCAAACACAGGGGGCGAAGGCGCCTTAACTAATGAAAAACTGTTTTTT
>TRBJ1-2|-|-|TRBV27
CASSVQGFYGYTF
TGTGCCAGCAGTGTACAGGGATTCTATGGCTACACCTTC
>TRBJ2-5|-|-|TRBV9
CASSITGAGETQYF
TGTGCCAGCAGCATTACAGGGGCGGGGGAGACCCAGTACTTC
>TRBJ2-7|TRBD2|-|TRBV6-2/TRBV6-3
CASTSSSLAGATSYEQYF
TGTGCCAGCACCAGTAGTTCGTTAGCGGGGGCGACCTCCTACGAGCAGTACTTC
>TRBJ1-6|TRBD1|once|TRBV5-5
CASSFRDSSGSYNSPLHF
TGTGCCAGCAGCTTCCGGGACAGCTCTGGCTCCTATAATTCACCCCTCCACTTT
>TRBJ2-2|-|-|TRBV7-3
CASSLTAQGRAGELFF
TGTGCCAGCAGCTTAACGGCACAGGGTAGGGCCGGGGAGCTGTTTTTT
>TRBJ1-1|-|many|TRBV25-1
CASRGQNTEAFF
TGTGCCAGCAGGGGACAGAACACTGAAGCTTTCTTT
>TRBJ2-5|TRBD1|-|TRBV5-1
CASSFPDRVVETQYF
TGCGCCAGCAGCTTTCCGGACAGGGTGGTGGAGACCCAGTACTTC
>TRBJ1-2|TRBD1|few|TRBV2
CASSTGDGYTF
TGTGCCAGCAGTACAGGGGATGGCTACACCTTC
>TRBJ2-5|-|-|TRBV7-2
CASSPGRRPETQYF
TGTGCCAGCAGCCCCGGCAGGCGTCCAGAGACCCAGTACTTC
>TRBJ1-5|TRBD1|-|TRBV4-1
CASSQDRTGGNQPQHF
TGCGCCAGCAGCCAAGATCGGACAGGGGGCAATCAGCCCCAGCATTTT
>TRBJ2-3|TRBD2|-|TRBV24-1
CATSDNPGLAGVADTQYF
TGTGCCACCAGTGATAACCCGGGACTAGCGGGGGTGGCAGATACGCAGTATTTT